The clone carrying this T cell receptor beta chain was detected only a few times. Germline values: CDR1 ENHRY, CDR2 SYGVKD. The ends were cut back, 5 bases at V and 1 base at J, with 14 bases in the middle. This CDR3 has 15 residues. This specimen comes from a study of beta chain features in type 1 diabetes. About the study: There were 107,917,701 sorted cells examined across all samples.

All of the isolated RNA was reverse transcribed, so expressed TCRB transcripts were sequenced. Data came from immunoSEQ multiplex PCR; TCRdb stores just in-frame clones and leaves some out. The sample yields hundreds of thousands of clones, less than 15% seen once. The sample consisted of central memory CD4+ T cells from blood. The chain joins TRBV10-3 to TRBJ2-5; no firm D call. The clonotype comes from a man under 40 in good health. DNA for the CDR3: TGTGCCATCAGTCCTAGGGTGACCCTCCAAGAGACCCAGTACTTC. Translation gives CAISPRVTLQETQYF.